The source of this T cell receptor (beta chain) is a study (dated by TCRdb to 2013 to 2016). For the study in its entirety: Whether tumor-infiltrating Tregs in breast cancer are recruited from blood Tregs or converted in situ from other CD4+ T cell subsets was tested.

Beyond this particular receptor, the publication reports: Tumor memory CD4+ T cell TCR gene usage was found to cluster with blood and lymph node memory CD4+ cells and with lymph node naive CD4+ cells. The larger-cohort validation was restricted to a single TCR beta V-J rearrangement rather than whole repertoires. The greatest overlap of tumor-infiltrating Treg TCR alpha and beta sequences was observed with tumor naive CD4+ T cells, followed by blood naive CD4+ T cells.

Full-length TCR variable regions were amplified by 5' RACE PCR using constant-region reverse primers, and then by semi-nested PCR using Nested Universal Primer A. The ReliaPrep RNA Cell Miniprep System was used to extract total RNA, which was then reverse transcribed into 5'RACE-ready cDNA with the SMARTer RACE 5'/3' Kit. Multiplex adaptors were used to barcode full-length TCR alpha and beta libraries, and the barcoded libraries were sequenced on an Illumina MiSeq. The original pipeline was this. For each of nine subset-tissue groups, sequencing data from the five patients were pooled, and the groups were compared by unsupervised clustering of TCR gene usage. The Morisita-Horn index was used to calculate repertoire similarity, with shared sequences weighted according to their contribution to each repertoire. TCRdb reworked the public reads: Q25 trimming with fastp, MiXCR clone assembly, productive beta chains retained. Every distinct CDR3 protein forms one entry, paired with its most common genes and DNA. TCRdb's processing, not the authors' own work, is the source of the V and J calls. This sample is represented by about 8,300 distinct CDR3 sequences; about 47% of them were singletons. The ten top clones hold less than 5% of the sample.

CD4+CD45RO+CD25- cells were isolated as memory CD4+ T cells. Tregs, naive and memory CD4+ T cells from tumor, blood and ipsilateral draining lymph nodes of a handful of breast cancer patients underwent full-length TCR alpha and beta sequencing. Tumor tissue and lymph nodes obtained from ipsilateral axillary dissection were perfused with PBS, minced and then digested with collagenase I and hyaluronidase. Ficoll density gradient centrifugation was used to isolate mononuclear cells from lymph nodes or from roughly 54 ml of peripheral blood. Sorted cell populations were confirmed by FACS to exceed 90% purity. The CDR3 holds 12 amino acids from the cysteine to the phenylalanine. Only the CDR3 DNA stays, 36 bases, in frame from base 1. Sequences SGHRS (CDR1) and YFSETQ (CDR2) are obtained from the germline V gene. Relative to germline, V is 2 bases shorter and J is 9 bases shorter, with 9 bases between their ends.

Comments on this clonotype: The antigen this receptor binds is unknown. No base qualities exist here, and no much larger clone lies one base off it.

Sequenced input: memory CD4+ T cells sorted from a lymph node. The sample's cell subset or site, from its label and the paper: memory CD4+ T cells, CD4+CD45RO+CD25-. The receptor chain draws on TRBV5-1 and TRBJ2-1, with a weak D call of TRBD1 (6 bases match). This receptor was obtained from a female donor with breast cancer. The CDR3: CASSLQGPEQFF. The nucleotides are TGCGCCAGCAGCTTACAGGGTCCTGAGCAGTTCTTC.